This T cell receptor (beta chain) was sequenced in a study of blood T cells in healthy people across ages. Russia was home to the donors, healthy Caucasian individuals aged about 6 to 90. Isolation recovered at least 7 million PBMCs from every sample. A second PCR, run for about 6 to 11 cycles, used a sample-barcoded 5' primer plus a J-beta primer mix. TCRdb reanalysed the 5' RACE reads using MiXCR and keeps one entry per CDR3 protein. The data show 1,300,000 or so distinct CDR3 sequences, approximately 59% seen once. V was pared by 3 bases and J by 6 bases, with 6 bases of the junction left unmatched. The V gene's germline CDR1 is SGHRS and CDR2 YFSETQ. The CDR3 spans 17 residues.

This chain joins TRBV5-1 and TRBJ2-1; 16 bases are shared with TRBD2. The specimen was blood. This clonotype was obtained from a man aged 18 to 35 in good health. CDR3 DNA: TGCGCCAGCAGCTGGGGACTAGCGGGGGGGCTTGCCAATGAGCAGTTCTTC. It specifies CASSWGLAGGLANEQFF.